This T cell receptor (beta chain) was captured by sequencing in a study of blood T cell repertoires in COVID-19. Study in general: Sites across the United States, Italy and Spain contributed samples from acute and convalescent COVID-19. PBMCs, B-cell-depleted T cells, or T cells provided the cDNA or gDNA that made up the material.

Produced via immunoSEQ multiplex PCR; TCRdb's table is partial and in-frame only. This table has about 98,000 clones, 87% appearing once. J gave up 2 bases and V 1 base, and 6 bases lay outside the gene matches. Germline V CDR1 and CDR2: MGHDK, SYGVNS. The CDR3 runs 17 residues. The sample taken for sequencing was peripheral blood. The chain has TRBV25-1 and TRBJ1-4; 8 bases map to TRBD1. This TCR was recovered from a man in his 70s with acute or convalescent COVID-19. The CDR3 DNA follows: TGTGCCAGCAGTGAATGGACAGGGAATCCGACTAATGAAAAACTGTTTTTT. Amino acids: CASSEWTGNPTNEKLFF.